This entry is about one TCR beta chain. Patients with ophthalmopathy all had a Clinical Activity Score of at least 3, a NOSPECS grade of at least 4 and duration under 3 months. There were TCR beta CDR3 regions amplified from RNA transcripts. Primed by the HTBI set, a first-round RT-PCR was run on the TCR CDR3. TCRdb recomputed calls from the multiplex PCR reads with MiXCR, one row per CDR3 protein. Of 300,000 to 450,000 distinct CDR3 sequences listed, more than 12% are singletons. The sample comes from a study of T cells in Graves' hyperthyroidism and ophthalmopathy. Unmatched junction bases numbered 9, after V lost 5 bases and J lost 5 bases. Per germline, CDR1 MDHEN and CDR2 SYDVKM. This CDR3 has 15 amino acids.

This clonotype was obtained from a woman under 40 with Graves' ophthalmopathy. The gene calls are TRBV28 and TRBJ2-5, with 9 bases that match TRBD1. The sample taken for sequencing was blood. The CDR3 bases are TGTGCCAGCAGTGACGCGGGACAGGGCTGGGAGACCCAGTACTTC. Protein product: CASSDAGQGWETQYF.